This T cell receptor (beta chain) was sequenced in a study of vaccination effects on CD4 cells after COVID-19. Sequencing was performed with immunoSEQ multiplex PCR; in TCRdb, only in-frame clones are kept and a portion is missing. This sample yields 55,000 to 80,000 clones, of which approximately 80% are seen a single time; 12% belongs to the top ten. Antigen-specific CD4+ T cells expanded by the ViraFEST assay with viral peptide pools were then sequenced. The authors isolated CD4+ T cells after ten to eleven days of culture. People in the vaccine group had not been infected with SARS-CoV-2 before, and their nucleocapsid antibodies were negative. Wells containing a few million PBMC each were cultured with 10 IU/ml IL-2 and about 10 ug/ml peptides. The sample holds a few counts of this clone. The target antigen is unknown. CDR1 and CDR2 from the germline V gene are MNHNS and SASEGT. Trimming took off 2 bases at V and 9 bases at J, with 11 bases between the two ends. The CDR3 length is 13 residues.

The chain uses TRBV6-1 and TRBJ1-3; tentatively, D is TRBD1 (6 bases). Sequenced material: CD4+ T cells from PBMCs cultured with SARS-CoV-2 spike peptides, taken before COVID-19 vaccination. The source of this sequence is a human donor who received a COVID-19 vaccine. CDR3 sequence: CASSEKGGGTIYF. For the CDR3, the DNA is TGTGCCAGCAGTGAAAAAGGGGGAGGCACCATATATTTT.